This T cell receptor beta chain was sequenced during a study of blood T cells in healthy people across ages. General observations from the study: Naive and antigen-experienced cells could not be conclusively compared, given unsorted PBMCs. Relative to aged donors, long-lived donors carried more naive CD4+ cells and displayed higher diversity.

In the case of this clonotype: Antigen specificity is unknown. One junction end does not reproduce the germline sequence, and a read error may be involved.

Germline-derived CDR1 and CDR2 are SGHRS and YFSETQ. The CDR3 consists of 17 residues. Combining a sample-barcoded 5' primer with a J-beta primer mix, a second PCR ran for roughly 6 to 12 cycles. Sequencing of every sample gave 2.5 million or more CDR3-containing paired-end reads. TCRdb redid the calling of the 5' RACE reads with MiXCR, one entry per CDR3 protein. The table lists roughly 1.5 million distinct CDR3 sequences, 35% to 45% of them singletons. The chain has TRBV5-1 and TRBJ2-1; D might be TRBD1 or TRBD2, each matching 6 bases. What was sequenced was blood. The receptor's source is a young woman in good health. This CDR3 reads CASNLGGGPASYNEQFF. As DNA, the CDR3 is TGCGCCAGCAACTTGGGTGGGGGGCCTGCCTCCTACAATGAGCAGTTCTTC.